The sequence of this TCR beta chain was determined in a study of cytomegalovirus exposure and HLA in healthy donors. Findings and caveats of the study: In a later analysis, donors in an Asian-associated ancestry cluster reportedly had fewer N-insertions in productive TCRs than the cohort mean.

Researchers ran the PCR with 60 Vbeta and 13 Jbeta primers. Data came from immunoSEQ multiplex PCR; TCRdb stores just in-frame clones and leaves some out. Here the sample spans 200,000 to 300,000 clones, approximately 80% being singletons. Comment on this clone: Its antigen is not identified.

CDR3 length equals 15 residues. Unmatched junction bases numbered 3, after V lost 2 bases and J lost 2 bases. Germline assignment: CDR1 SEHNR and CDR2 FQNEAQ (reference sequence). The V gene is TRBV7-9, the J gene TRBJ1-2, with 9 bases that match TRBD1. The specimen was PBMCs. The TCR comes from a woman aged 55-70 years in good health and CMV-seropositive. CDR3: CASSLRDRENYGYTF. In nucleotides, the CDR3 is TGTGCCAGCAGCTTACGGGACAGGGAAAACTATGGCTACACCTTC.